The rows below give T cell receptor beta chains drawn from one sample of a study of blood T cell repertoires in COVID-19. Assay used: immunoSEQ multiplex PCR; TCRdb lists only in-frame clones, some missing. The table records about 74,000 clones, 70% to 90% of them present only once. Sample: peripheral blood. Receptors were obtained from a man in his 70s with active or convalescent COVID-19. CDR3s include the opening cysteine and the closing phenylalanine or tryptophan. A D gene is named only where the DNA matches it firmly. The size entry is marked missing in some rows and otherwise reads once, few, many or a size class.

V	size	D	J	CDR3	DNA
TRBV10-1	few	.	TRBJ1-1	CASSPKVDRNTEAFF	TGCGCCAGCAGTCCGAAAGTCGACAGGAACACTGAAGCTTTCTTT
TRBV10-1	.	.	TRBJ1-1	CANSEEGNTEAFF	TGCGCCAACAGTGAGGAGGGGAACACTGAAGCTTTCTTT
TRBV4-1	.	.	TRBJ2-7	CASSRHTGRQGISYEQYF	TGCGCCAGCAGCCGACATACCGGGAGACAGGGAATAAGTTACGAGCAGTACTTC
TRBV28	.	TRBD2	TRBJ2-5	CASSLLSGRIQETQYF	TGTGCCAGCAGTTTACTTAGCGGGAGGATCCAAGAGACCCAGTACTTC
TRBV10-3	few	.	TRBJ2-7	CAIPGQPRNEQYF	TGTGCCATTCCGGGACAACCCCGAAACGAGCAGTACTTC
TRBV11-2	.	.	TRBJ2-5	CASSSLAGQETQYF	TGTGCCAGCAGCTCCCTGGCGGGCCAAGAGACCCAGTACTTC
TRBV19	.	.	TRBJ2-2	CASSGRVTTGELFF	TGTGCCAGTAGCGGGAGAGTCACCACCGGGGAGCTGTTTTTT
TRBV5-4	.	TRBD2	TRBJ2-3	CASKQALAGGSGDTQYF	TGTGCCAGCAAGCAGGCACTAGCGGGAGGTTCGGGAGATACGCAGTATTTT
TRBV10-3	.	.	TRBJ1-1	CAISEFPGQEAFF	TGTGCCATCAGTGAGTTTCCGGGACAAGAAGCTTTCTTT
TRBV5-1	.	TRBD1	TRBJ1-3	CASSPFRGPTGNTIYF	TGCGCCAGCAGCCCTTTCAGGGGGCCGACTGGAAACACCATATATTTT
TRBV9	.	.	TRBJ1-1	CASSVDPGHQNTEAFF	TGTGCCAGCAGCGTGGACCCGGGACACCAGAACACTGAAGCTTTCTTT
TRBV28	.	TRBD1	TRBJ2-5	CATQTGGYGETQYF	TGTGCCACTCAGACAGGGGGTTATGGAGAGACCCAGTACTTC
TRBV5-1	.	TRBD2	TRBJ2-1	CASSSTSGGYNEQFF	TGCGCCAGCAGCTCGACTAGCGGGGGCTACAATGAGCAGTTCTTC
TRBV7-9	once	.	TRBJ2-1	CASSGGTEWGSYNEQFF	TGTGCCAGCAGCGGGGGGACGGAATGGGGCTCCTACAATGAGCAGTTCTTC
TRBV19	.	.	TRBJ2-7	CASSITGSRGEQYF	TGTGCCAGTAGTATAACAGGGAGTCGTGGAGAGCAGTACTTC
TRBV5-1	once	.	TRBJ2-3	CASSRDSQDTQYF	TGCGCCAGCAGCCGCGACTCCCAGGATACGCAGTATTTT
TRBV5-1	.	.	TRBJ2-5	CASSFSNRAYETQYF	TGCGCCAGCAGCTTTAGTAACAGGGCGTATGAGACCCAGTACTTC
TRBV5-6	.	TRBD1	TRBJ1-1	CASSWIGGDRATEAFF	TGTGCCAGCAGCTGGATAGGTGGGGACAGGGCCACTGAAGCTTTCTTT
TRBV9	few	.	TRBJ1-2	CASSTAAGVYGYTF	TGTGCCAGCAGCACAGCAGCAGGGGTCTATGGCTACACCTTC
TRBV3-1/TRBV3-2	.	.	TRBJ2-7	CASSLGATTYEQYF	TGTGCCAGCAGCCTAGGAGCGACCACCTACGAGCAGTACTTC
TRBV29-1	.	.	TRBJ1-3	CSVEATGNTIYF	TGCAGCGTTGAAGCTACTGGAAACACCATATATTTT
TRBV28	.	TRBD2	TRBJ2-5	CASSSPGTKKETQYF	TGTGCCAGCAGTTCCCCCGGGACTAAGAAAGAGACCCAGTACTTC
TRBV3-1/TRBV3-2	.	.	TRBJ1-3	CASSQYGNTIYF	TGTGCCAGCAGCCAGTATGGAAACACCATATATTTT
TRBV28	.	.	TRBJ1-5	CASRRGNSNQPQHF	TGTGCCAGCCGGAGGGGAAATAGCAATCAGCCCCAGCATTTT